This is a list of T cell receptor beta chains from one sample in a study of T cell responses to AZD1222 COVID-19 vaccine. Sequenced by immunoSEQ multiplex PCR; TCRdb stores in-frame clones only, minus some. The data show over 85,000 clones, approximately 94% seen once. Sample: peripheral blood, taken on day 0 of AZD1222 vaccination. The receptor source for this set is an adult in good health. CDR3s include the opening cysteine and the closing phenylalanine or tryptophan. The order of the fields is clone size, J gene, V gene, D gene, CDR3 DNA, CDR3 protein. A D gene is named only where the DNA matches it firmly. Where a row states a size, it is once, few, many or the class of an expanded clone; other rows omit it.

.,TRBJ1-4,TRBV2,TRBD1,TGTGCCAGCAGTGGATCAGGGGACAGGTCCGGCGAAAAACTGTTTTTT,CASSGSGDRSGEKLFF
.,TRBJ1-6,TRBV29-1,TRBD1,TGCAGCGTTGGCCAAGGGACAGGATCACCCCTCCACTTT,CSVGQGTGSPLHF
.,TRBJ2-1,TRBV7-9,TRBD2,TGTGCCAGCAGGGAGCTAGCGGGAGAAGCGTATGAGCAGTTCTTC,CASRELAGEAYEQFF
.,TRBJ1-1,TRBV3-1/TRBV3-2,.,TGTGCCAGCGGCGAGGGGGGAGTCACTGAAGCTTTCTTT,CASGEGGVTEAFF
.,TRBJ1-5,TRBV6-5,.,TGTGCCAGCAGCTCCGAGCCGGGGAATCAGCCCCAGCATTTT,CASSSEPGNQPQHF
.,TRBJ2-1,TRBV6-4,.,TGTGCCAGCAGTCTCGGGGGGCAATCCTACAATGAGCAGTTCTTC,CASSLGGQSYNEQFF
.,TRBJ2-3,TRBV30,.,TGTGCCGGCTGCGTGGTTGGCACAGATACGCAGTATTTT,CAGCVVGTDTQYF
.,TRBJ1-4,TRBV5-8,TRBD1,TGTGCCAGCAGCCAGACAGGGGTTGGGTATGAAAAACTGTTTTTT,CASSQTGVGYEKLFF
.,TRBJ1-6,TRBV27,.,TGTGCCAGCAGTTACAGAAGCTCACCCCTCCACTTT,CASSYRSSPLHF
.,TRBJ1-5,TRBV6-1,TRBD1,TGTGCCAGCAGTGAATCAGGACAGGGGGATCAGCCCCAGCATTTT,CASSESGQGDQPQHF
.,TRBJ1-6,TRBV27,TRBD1,TGTGCCAGCAAGACAGGGCTGGGTCCTAATTCACCCCTCCACTTT,CASKTGLGPNSPLHF
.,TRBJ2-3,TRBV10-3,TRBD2,TGTGCCATCAGCCGGACTAGCGCTCGCACAGATACGCAGTATTTT,CAISRTSARTDTQYF
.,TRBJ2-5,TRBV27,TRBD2,TGTGCCAGCAGGCGACTAGCGGGGGGGGTAGAGACCCAGTACTTC,CASRRLAGGVETQYF
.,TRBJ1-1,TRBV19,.,TGTGCCAGTACCCCCGGGGGGGGGAACACTGAAGCTTTCTTT,CASTPGGGNTEAFF
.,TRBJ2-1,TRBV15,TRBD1,TGTGCCACCACCAACGACAGGGTCTCTCATGAGCAGTTCTTC,CATTNDRVSHEQFF
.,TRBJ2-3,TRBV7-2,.,TGTGCCAGCAGCAGGTCCTACACAGATACGCAGTATTTT,CASSRSYTDTQYF
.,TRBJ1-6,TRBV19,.,TGTGCCAGTAGTTCGGGCAGATCGAATTCACCCCTCCACTTT,CASSSGRSNSPLHF
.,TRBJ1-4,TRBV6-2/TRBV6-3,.,TGTGCCAGCAGTTACTCGAAACTGTTTTTT,CASSYSKLFF
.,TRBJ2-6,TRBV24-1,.,TGTGCCACAGGGGTGGCTGGGGCCAACGTCCTGACTTTC,CATGVAGANVLTF
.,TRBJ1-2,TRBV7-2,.,TGTGCCAGCAGCTTAAAGGGGGGACATGGCTACACCTTC,CASSLKGGHGYTF
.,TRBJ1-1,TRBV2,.,TGTGCCAGCAGTGAAGCGGGAACCGACACTGAAGCTTTCTTT,CASSEAGTDTEAFF
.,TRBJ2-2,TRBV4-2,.,TGTGCCAGCAGCCAAGAGACGACGCAGGGCGGGGAGCTGTTTTTT,CASSQETTQGGELFF
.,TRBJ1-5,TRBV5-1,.,TGCGCCAGCAGCTTGGGAGGGGTTCATCAGCCCCAGCATTTT,CASSLGGVHQPQHF
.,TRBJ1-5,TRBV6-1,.,TGTGCCAGCAGTGAATATCAAAGGGTACATCAGCCCCAGCATTTT,CASSEYQRVHQPQHF
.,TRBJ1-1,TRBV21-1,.,TGTGCCAGCAGCAAAGGGGACAGGGAAACCCCGGTCACTGAAGCTTTCTTT,CASSKGDRETPVTEAFF
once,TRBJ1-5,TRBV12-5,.,TGTGCTAGTGGCCTCGCCCTGGGGCATCAGCCCCAGCATTTT,CASGLALGHQPQHF
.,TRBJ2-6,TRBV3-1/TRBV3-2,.,TGTGCCAGCAGCCCGACCCCCGGGGGGGCCAACGTCCTGACTTTC,CASSPTPGGANVLTF
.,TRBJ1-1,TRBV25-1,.,TGTGCCAGCAGTGAGGTTCAGGGGAGTACTGAAGCTTTCTTT,CASSEVQGSTEAFF
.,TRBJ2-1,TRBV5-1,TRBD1,TGCGCCAGCAGGGATCCTCAGGGGGCCTCCTACAATGAGCAGTTCTTC,CASRDPQGASYNEQFF
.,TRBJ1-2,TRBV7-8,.,TGTGCCAGCAGCCCCAGAGGGGCGTTGGTTGGCTACACCTTC,CASSPRGALVGYTF
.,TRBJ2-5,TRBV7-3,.,TGTGCCAGCAGCCCGGGACTTCAAGAGACCCAGTACTTC,CASSPGLQETQYF
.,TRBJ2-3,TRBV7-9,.,TGTGCCAGCACCATGGCAGACTGGCAAGATACGCAGTATTTT,CASTMADWQDTQYF
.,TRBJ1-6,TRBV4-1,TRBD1,TGCGCCAGCAGCCAAGGGACAGGGAGGTATTCACCCCTCCACTTT,CASSQGTGRYSPLHF
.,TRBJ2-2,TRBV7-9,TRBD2,TGTGCCAGCAGCTTAGCGGGGTTGCGGGGGATTCCCACCGGGGAGCTGTTTTTT,CASSLAGLRGIPTGELFF
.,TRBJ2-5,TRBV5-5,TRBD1,TGTGCCAGCAGCCTACGGACAGGGGGCGCGGAGACCCAGTACTTC,CASSLRTGGAETQYF
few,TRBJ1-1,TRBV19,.,TGTGCCAGTAGTACCCCTCAGGGTAACACTGAAGCTTTCTTT,CASSTPQGNTEAFF
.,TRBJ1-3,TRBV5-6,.,TGTGCCAGCAGCTTTAGGTTTGGCAGCCTCCCTTCTGGAAACACCATATATTTT,CASSFRFGSLPSGNTIYF
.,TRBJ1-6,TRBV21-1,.,TGTGCCAGCAGCTCGCTTCATGGGGACACTTTAAACTCACCCCTCCACTTT,CASSSLHGDTLNSPLHF
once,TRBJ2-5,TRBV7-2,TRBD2,TGTGCCAGCTCGGGACTAGCGGGGGGAGGGGAGACCCAGTACTTC,CASSGLAGGGETQYF
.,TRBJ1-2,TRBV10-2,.,TGCGCCAGCAGTGAGTCGTACGAGGGCTATGGCTACACCTTC,CASSESYEGYGYTF
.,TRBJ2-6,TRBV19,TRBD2,TGTGCCAGTAGTATGGGACTAGCGGAAGGATCTGGGGCCAACGTCCTGACTTTC,CASSMGLAEGSGANVLTF
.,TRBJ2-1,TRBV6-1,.,TGTGCCAGCAGGGAACTAGGACTAAGCTCCTACAATGAGCAGTTCTTC,CASRELGLSSYNEQFF
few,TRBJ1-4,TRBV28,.,TGTGCCAGCAGTTTAGGGGAATTTCAGGCGCAGAAACTGTTTTTT,CASSLGEFQAQKLFF
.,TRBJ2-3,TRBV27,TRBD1,TGTGCCAGCAGTTTTGACAGGGGGCCGGCAGATACGCAGTATTTT,CASSFDRGPADTQYF
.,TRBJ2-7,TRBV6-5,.,TGTGCCAGCAGTCTCGACCAAAGTCCGCGAGAGCAGTACTTC,CASSLDQSPREQYF
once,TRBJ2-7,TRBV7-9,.,TGTGCCAGCAGCTTAGTCCCGAACGAGCAGTACTTC,CASSLVPNEQYF
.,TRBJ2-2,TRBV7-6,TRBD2,TGTGCCAGCAGCTCTACTAGCGGGTCCGGGGAGCTGTTTTTT,CASSSTSGSGELFF
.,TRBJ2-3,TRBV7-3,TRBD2,TGTGCCAGCAGCTTAACGCGGTCGCGGGGGGGCACAGATACGCAGTATTTT,CASSLTRSRGGTDTQYF
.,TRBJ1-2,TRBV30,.,TGTGCCTGGAGTGACCCCAAGTATTCTAACTATGGCTACACCTTC,CAWSDPKYSNYGYTF
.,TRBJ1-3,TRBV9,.,TGTGCCAGCAGCGTACGGGGGGAAGGAAACACCATATATTTT,CASSVRGEGNTIYF
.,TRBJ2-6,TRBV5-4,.,TGTGCCAGCAGCTTCTCACTGACTGGGGCCAACGTCCTGACTTTC,CASSFSLTGANVLTF
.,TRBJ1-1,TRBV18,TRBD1,TGTGCCAGCTCACCCCTACCTCGGACAGGGGTGGCTGAAGCTTTCTTT,CASSPLPRTGVAEAFF
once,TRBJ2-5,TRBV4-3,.,TGCGCCAGCAGCCAAGATGGAACCGCTCCCAAGACCCAGTACTTC,CASSQDGTAPKTQYF
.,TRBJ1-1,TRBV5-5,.,TGTGCCAGCAGCTTGAACAAGAACACTGAAGCTTTCTTT,CASSLNKNTEAFF
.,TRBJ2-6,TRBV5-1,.,TGCGCCAGCACCGAGGGGGGACCCTTCGCTGGGGCCAACGTCCTGACTTTC,CASTEGGPFAGANVLTF